The 22 T cell receptor beta chains below all came from one sample that was sequenced in a study of T cell clonality in common variable immunodeficiency. These receptors have no identified antigens. Sequencing used immunoSEQ multiplex PCR; TCRdb keeps in-frame clones, though not all of them. Recorded here are 25,000 to 30,000 clones, none singletons. General study results and limits: In common variable immunodeficiency, TCR beta chains reportedly carried fewer deletions and N-nucleotide insertions.

Source material: peripheral blood mononuclear cells. The receptors originated from a human donor with common variable immunodeficiency.

Remarks on this clone: The read is 3 residues too short to cover the CDR3 end, so that end is filled in from the germline J gene. The chain combines TRBV2 with TRBJ1-6; possibly TRBD1 for D (5 bases). The CDR3 covers 17 residues. Germline CDR1 and CDR2: SNHLY and FYNNEI. The V and J ends lost 5 bases and 0 bases respectively, with 14 bases between them. The part of the CDR3 DNA that was read is TGTGCCAGCAGTCCCGGGACTCAGAGCTCCTATAATTCACCC. Protein product: CASSPGTQSSYNSP. The entire CDR3 reads CASSPGTQSSYNSPLHF.

Turning to this clone: The read ends 3 residues shy of where the CDR3 ends; the end is completed using the germline J gene. This sequence joins TRBV30 and TRBJ2-4, with D possibly matching TRBD2 (6 bases). Per the germline V gene, CDR1 is GTSNPN and CDR2 is SVGIG (reference sequence). This CDR3 contains 13 residues. Trimming cost V 3 bases and J 4 bases, with 10 bases left between them. This chain's CDR3 is CAWRGGVKNIQYF. The part of the CDR3 DNA that was read is TGTGCCTGGAGAGGCGGGGTGAAAAACATT. The full variable domain, with the rest looked up from reference TRBV30 and TRBJ2-4, is SQTIHQWPATLVQPVGSPLSLECTVEGTSNPNLYWYRQAAGRGLQLLFYSVGIGQISSEVPQNLSASRPQDRQFILSSKKLLLSDSGFYLCAWRGGVKNIQYFGAGTRLSVL.

With respect to this clone: Read coverage stops 3 residues before the CDR3 terminus; the germline J gene supplies the remainder. Other nucleotide sequences in the sample specify the same CDR3. The chain combines TRBV18 with TRBJ2-1, with 14 bases matching TRBD2. CDR3 length equals 20 residues. Per germline, CDR1 KGHSH and CDR2 LQKENI. The V gene end was trimmed by 3 bases and the J gene end by 4 bases; junction bases not matched to a gene: 14. Incomplete CDR3 DNA: TGTGCCAGCTCACCGGTGATGCGGACTAGCGGGGGGAGCTCTTACAATGAG. Protein product: CASSPVMRTSGGSSYNE. The entire CDR3 sequence reads CASSPVMRTSGGSSYNEQFF.

On this clone: The read stops 3 residues short of the end of the CDR3; the missing end is completed from the germline J gene. V gene TRBV19 combines with J gene TRBJ1-3, with D perhaps matching TRBD1 (6 bases). V lost 6 bases and J lost 2, with 11 bases in between. The CDR3 covers 14 residues. Germline V gene sequence: CDR1 LNHDA, CDR2 SQIVND (reference sequence). The CDR3 region is CASSQQGTGNTIYF. The CDR3 DNA, read in part, is TGTGCCAGTAGCCAACAGGGCACTGGAAACACC.

The table lists this clone with a few counts. Incomplete CDR3 DNA: TGTGCCAGCAGTTTCGACAGGCATGGC. This encodes CASSFDRHG. The full CDR3 protein is CASSFDRHGYTF. This chain connects TRBV6-2 or TRBV6-3 to TRBJ1-2, with a tentative D call TRBD1 (6 bases). The sequence runs out 3 residues before the end of the CDR3; the remainder is reconstructed from the germline J gene. The CDR3 is made up of 12 amino acids. V lost 4 bases and J lost 6, with 9 bases in between. Germline V lookup: CDR1 MNHEY, CDR2 SVGEGT.

On this clone itself: The sequence runs out 3 residues before the end of the CDR3; the remainder is reconstructed from the germline J gene. The chain carries TRBV19 and TRBJ1-5; D may be TRBD1 (6 bases). V was shortened by 6 bases and J by 0 bases, with 9 bases between the two germline ends. This CDR3 comprises 14 residues. In germline, CDR1 is LNHDA, CDR2 SQIVND (reference sequence). The part of the CDR3 DNA that was read is TGTGCCAGTAGGGACAGATCTAGCAATCAGCCC. Protein product: CASRDRSSNQP. The entire CDR3 sequence reads CASRDRSSNQPQHF.

Comments on this clone: The sequenced fragment ends 3 residues before the CDR3 boundary, so the rest is inferred from the germline J gene. The rearrangement uses TRBV18 and TRBJ2-7; TRBD1 is a possible D gene (7 bases). V gave up 4 bases and J gave up 0 bases, with 25 bases separating them. The CDR3 covers 19 residues. Germline V lookup: CDR1 KGHSH, CDR2 LQKENI. The covered CDR3 bases are TGTGCCAGCTCACGAGGGCCGGGGTCCTCAGGGGGGAGCTCCTACGAG. This encodes CASSRGPGSSGGSSYE. The whole CDR3 sequence reads CASSRGPGSSGGSSYEQYF.

This clone was counted many times. The CDR3 sequence: CASSFGNTEAFF. CDR3 bases read: TGTGCCAGCAGCTTCGGGAACACTGAA. The chain combines TRBV5-4 with TRBJ1-1; the D is unclear. The read stops 3 residues short of the end of the CDR3; the missing end is completed from the germline J gene. Trimming removed 2 bases at V and 1 base at J, with 3 bases between. This CDR3 has 12 amino acids. The germline V gene encodes CDR1 SGHNT and CDR2 YYREEE (reference sequence). The full variable domain, rest sourced from reference TRBV5-4 and TRBJ1-1, is ETGVTQSPTHLIKTRGQQVTLRCSSQSGHNTVSWYQQALGQGPQFIFQYYREEENGRGNFPPRFSGLQFPNYSSELNVNALELDDSALYLCASSFGNTEAFFGQGTRLTVV.

This clone was counted a few times. The missing CDR3 end, 3 residues past where the read stops, is filled in from the germline J gene. Other DNA sequences in the same sample also yield this CDR3. The V and J genes are TRBV19 and TRBJ2-2, with D unresolved. This CDR3 contains 14 residues. V shed 1 base and J shed 2 bases, with 5 bases lying between them. Germline V CDR1 and CDR2: LNHDA, SQIVND (reference sequence). The part of the CDR3 DNA that was read is TGTGCCAGTAGTATAGCAGGTAACACCGGGGAG. Translated, it gives CASSIAGNTGE. The complete CDR3 sequence is CASSIAGNTGELFF.

Notes on this clone: The read ends 3 residues shy of where the CDR3 ends; the end is completed using the germline J gene. This chain uses TRBV7-9 with TRBJ2-7; D is unresolved. CDR1 is SEHNR and CDR2 is FQNEAQ in the germline V gene (reference sequence). V lost 5 bases to trimming and J lost 0 bases, with 8 bases between them. This CDR3 spans 13 amino acids. CDR3 bases read: TGTGCCAGCAGCCACGTACACTCCTACGAG. Translation: CASSHVHSYE. The entire CDR3 sequence reads CASSHVHSYEQYF.

This clone came up many times. Read coverage stops 3 residues before the CDR3 terminus; the germline J gene supplies the remainder. The chain combines TRBV18 with TRBJ2-3; 10 nucleotides match TRBD1. Per the germline V gene, CDR1 is KGHSH and CDR2 is LQKENI. V trimming: 3 bases; J trimming: 3 bases; junction bases outside the gene matches: 3. The CDR3 is 15 amino acids. The CDR3 DNA, read in part, is TGTGCCAGCTCACCGACAGGGGGCATAACAGATACG. Translation: CASSPTGGITDT. The complete CDR3 sequence is CASSPTGGITDTQYF. Combining the CDR3 with reference TRBV18 and TRBJ2-3 gives the whole variable domain NAGVMQNPRHLVRRRGQEARLRCSPMKGHSHVYWYRQLPEEGLKFMVYLQKENIIDESGMPKERFSAEFPKEGPSILRIQQVVRGDSAAYFCASSPTGGITDTQYFGPGTRLTVL.

This clone came up a few times. The read ends 3 residues shy of where the CDR3 ends; the end is completed using the germline J gene. The chain couples TRBV7-6 to TRBJ1-2; 9 nucleotides agree with TRBD1. V lost 4 bases and J lost 3; bases outside the gene matches: 12. Per the germline V gene, CDR1 is SGHVS and CDR2 is FNYEAQ. The CDR3 loop spans 17 amino acids. The CDR3 is CASSSRGTGLRDYGYTF. The CDR3 DNA, read in part, is TGTGCCAGCAGCTCAAGAGGGACAGGGTTGAGGGACTATGGC.

This clone has more than one count but fewer than ten. Coverage ceases 3 residues before the CDR3 finishes, and the germline J gene fills in the end. The V call is TRBV30, the J call TRBJ2-3, with a weak D call TRBD2 (5 bases). Trimming pared 3 bases from V and 6 bases from J, leaving 16 bases between. Germline V gene lookup returns CDR1 GTSNPN and CDR2 SVGIG (reference sequence). The CDR3 consists of 14 residues. The sequenced CDR3 bases are TGTGCCTGGAGCCCCTCGGGCGGGCTGGATACG. This codes for CAWSPSGGLDT. The whole CDR3 sequence is CAWSPSGGLDTQYF.

In this sample, this clone turned up a few times. The DNA ends 3 residues before the CDR3 does, and the rest of the CDR3 is filled in from the germline J gene. This chain links TRBV30 with TRBJ1-3; no clear D. Trimming pared 8 bases from V and 4 bases from J, leaving 9 bases between. Per the germline V gene, CDR1 is GTSNPN and CDR2 is SVGIG (reference sequence). This CDR3 has 11 amino acids. The chain's CDR3 is CARLMGNTIYF. The DNA read from the CDR3 is TGTGCCCGCCTAATGGGAAACACC.

CDR3 DNA (partial): TGTGCCTGGGGACAGGCAAACATT. Encoded protein: CAWGQANI. The complete CDR3 protein is CAWGQANIQYF. The gene calls are TRBV30 and TRBJ2-4; 7 positions match TRBD1. With the read ending 3 residues before the CDR3 end, the germline J gene is used to fill in that end. CDR1 is GTSNPN and CDR2 is SVGIG in the germline V gene (reference sequence). The CDR3 is 11 amino acids. Trimming cost V 5 bases and J 6 bases; bases outside gene matches: 1.

This clone has more than one count but fewer than ten. The read comes to an end 3 residues before the CDR3 does, leaving the germline J gene to fill in the end. The gene calls are TRBV6-2 or TRBV6-3 and TRBJ2-7; D ambiguous. The CDR3 is 15 amino acids. The V and J ends lost 3 bases and 0 bases respectively, with 12 bases between them. Germline-derived CDR1 and CDR2 are MNHEY and SVGEGT. The CDR3 protein is CASSYSAESSYEQYF. The CDR3 DNA, read in part, is TGTGCCAGCAGTTATTCGGCGGAGAGCTCCTACGAG.

Comment on this clone: The CDR3 end is not reached by the read, which stops 3 residues before it; the germline J gene fills it in. This rearrangement joins TRBV2 to TRBJ1-1; 8 bases are shared with TRBD1. Germline V gene lookup returns CDR1 SNHLY and CDR2 FYNNEI. This CDR3 has 13 residues. With 9 bases clipped from V and 1 base from J, the junction kept 4 bases outside the gene matches. The CDR3 loop is CARTTGENTEAFF. The CDR3 DNA, read in part, is TGTGCCAGGACGACAGGGGAGAACACTGAA. The variable domain in full, with the rest retrieved from reference TRBV2 and TRBJ1-1, is EPEVTQTPSHQVTQMGQEVILRCVPISNHLYFYWYRQILGQKVEFLVSFYNNEISEKSEIFDDQFSVERPDGSNFTLKIRSTKLEDSAMYFCARTTGENTEAFFGQGTRLTVV.

At least ten counts were recorded for this clone. The read halts 3 residues ahead of the CDR3 end, with the missing end drawn from the germline J gene. V and J are TRBV19 and TRBJ1-1, with a possible D match to TRBD1 (6 bases). The CDR3 extends over 14 amino acids. Germline values: CDR1 LNHDA, CDR2 SQIVND (reference sequence). The germline V and J ends were trimmed by 4 bases and 5 bases, with 14 bases remaining between them. This CDR3 is CASSSTGSLTEAFF. The part of the CDR3 DNA that was read is TGTGCCAGTAGTAGCACAGGGTCGTTAACTGAA. Looking up the rest from reference TRBV19 and TRBJ1-1 gives the full variable domain: DGGITQSPKYLFRKEGQNVTLSCEQNLNHDAMYWYRQDPGQGLRLIYYSQIVNDFQKGDIAEGYSVSREKKESFPLTVTSAQKNPTAFYLCASSSTGSLTEAFFGQGTRLTVV.

This clone was detected only a few times. With the read ending 3 residues before the CDR3 end, the germline J gene is used to fill in that end. This chain connects TRBV5-1 to TRBJ2-1; 9 bases fit TRBD2. Germline values: CDR1 SGHRS, CDR2 YFSETQ. Unmatched junction bases numbered 10, after V lost 4 bases and J lost 8 bases. The CDR3 consists of 15 residues. The CDR3 DNA, read in part, is TGCGCCAGCAGCCAAAGCGGGGGGATTGTGGATGAG. Translation: CASSQSGGIVDE. In full, the CDR3 reads CASSQSGGIVDEQFF.

This clone was seen many times. The read comes to an end 3 residues before the CDR3 does, leaving the germline J gene to fill in the end. V usage is TRBV20-1 and J usage is TRBJ1-5, with 7 nucleotides matching TRBD1. There are 14 residues in the CDR3. The junction had 3 bases not matched to a gene; V was cut back by 1 base and J by 3 bases. CDR1 and CDR2 from the germline V gene are DFQATT and SNEGSKA (reference sequence). The CDR3 loop is CSARVTGNNQPQHF. The sequenced CDR3 bases are TGCAGTGCTAGAGTGACAGGGAACAATCAGCCC.

This clone has ten or more counts. Read sequence stops 3 residues before the CDR3 end, and the germline J gene provides the missing end. This rearrangement joins TRBV7-2 to TRBJ2-5; TRBD1 is a possible D gene (6 bases). The V end was cut by 5 bases, the J end by 3 bases, with 13 bases between. The CDR3 sequence is 14 residues long. CDR1 and CDR2 from the germline V gene are SGHTA and FQGNSA. CDR3 DNA (partial): TGTGCCAGCAGCGGATTTCCAGGGGAAGAGACC. Translation gives CASSGFPGEET. The full CDR3 is CASSGFPGEETQYF.

In this sample, this clone turned up a few times. With the read ending 3 residues before the CDR3 end, the germline J gene is used to fill in that end. This chain connects TRBV29-1 to TRBJ1-4; tentative D call: TRBD1 (5 bases). V dropped 7 bases and J dropped 7 bases, with 16 bases sitting between them. This CDR3 is 13 amino acids long. Germline loops: CDR1 SQVTM, CDR2 ANQGSEA. CDR3 DNA, as far as it was read: TGCAGCGGTAGGGCTGGGGCTACTGAAAAA. Amino acids: CSGRAGATEK. The full CDR3 reads CSGRAGATEKLFF.